This TCR beta chain is drawn from a study of T cells in localized non-small cell lung cancer. General study findings and limits: A median approximately 59 of the top 100 tumor clones appeared in adjacent lung. A higher density of T cells in blood coincided with extended overall survival. Exceeding tumor, uninvolved adjacent lung had the highest T cell clonality. As only one tumor region underwent sequencing, heterogeneity remains possible.

In germline, CDR1 is SGHVS, CDR2 FQNEAQ. The V end lost 1 base, the J end lost 6 bases, and 10 bases lay between the germline ends. This CDR3 spans 13 amino acids. Libraries were prepared by immunoSEQ multiplex PCR; TCRdb keeps only in-frame clonotypes and omits some of them. The table has some 71,000 clones, approximately 85% seen once; the top ten hold approximately 12%. About this clone itself: The target antigen is unknown.

The chain uses TRBV7-8 and TRBJ2-7; D might be TRBD1 (5 bases). The input for sequencing was peripheral blood, taken before any cancer treatment. This clonotype was obtained from a female donor aged 60 or older with stage I lung adenocarcinoma. As DNA, the CDR3 is TGTGCCAGCAGCTTAGGCAGGGAAACCGAGCAGTACTTC. It codes for CASSLGRETEQYF. Filled out from reference TRBV7-8 and TRBJ2-7, the complete variable domain reads GAGVSQSPRYKVAKRGQDVALRCDPISGHVSLFWYQQALGQGPEFLTYFQNEAQLDKSGLPSDRFFAERPEGSVSTLKIQRTQQEDSAVYLCASSLGRETEQYFGPGTRLTVT.